One sample yielded the 11 T cell receptor beta chains listed below, sequenced in a study of T cell responses to AZD1222 COVID-19 vaccine. Generated by immunoSEQ multiplex PCR, the TCRdb table keeps only in-frame clones and is missing some. Of 150,000 to 200,000 clones listed, 90% to 95% are singletons. The source material was peripheral blood, sampled on day 0 of AZD1222 vaccination. The receptors derive from an adult in good health.

The rearrangement joins TRBV12-3 or TRBV12-4 to TRBJ2-7; D is uncertain. V lost 6 bases and J lost 1, with 7 bases in between. The CDR3 runs 12 residues. CDR3 sequence reads: CASSRQSYEQYF. The CDR3, as DNA: TGTGCCAGCAGCCGACAATCCTACGAGCAGTACTTC.

The chain has TRBV30 and TRBJ2-4; no definite D call. V lost 2 bases and J 0 bases, leaving 14 bases between the germline ends. Looked up from germline, CDR1 is GTSNPN and CDR2 is SVGIG (reference sequence). This CDR3 comprises 16 residues. The CDR3 sequence: CAWSPRLLLAKNIQYF. Written as DNA, the CDR3 is TGTGCCTGGAGTCCGCGACTTTTACTAGCCAAAAACATTCAGTACTTC.

The V call is TRBV29-1, the J call TRBJ1-4; no clear D gene. With 4 bases removed from V and 5 bases from J, the gap between germline ends came to 5 bases. Germline V CDR1 and CDR2: SQVTM, ANQGSEA. This CDR3 contains 11 residues. The CDR3 here is CSVGRNEKLFF. The DNA for the CDR3 is TGCAGCGTTGGTCGGAATGAAAAACTGTTTTTT.

The count of this clone is one. The chain links TRBV5-1 to TRBJ2-2, with D unresolved. The ends were cut back, 4 bases at V and 3 bases at J, with 10 bases in the middle. This CDR3 region has 14 residues. In germline, CDR1 is SGHRS, CDR2 YFSETQ. CDR3 DNA: TGCGCCAGCAGCCAGAAGACGTACACCGGGGAGCTGTTTTTT. This codes for CASSQKTYTGELFF.

This rearrangement joins TRBV21-1 to TRBJ1-5. TRBV21-1 is shown as a pseudogene. This CDR3 region has 15 residues. CDR3 amino acids: CASSRSGSGNQPQHF. CDR3 bases: TGTGCCAGCAGCAGATCGGGTTCGGGCAATCAGCCCCAGCATTTT.

V gene TRBV21-1 combines with J gene TRBJ2-7; the tabulated D call, TRBD2, remains unverified against the DNA. TRBV21-1 corresponds to a pseudogene. The CDR3 is 14 amino acids. The CDR3 DNA reads TGTGCCACCTCTCCGAGACGGAGCTCCTACGAGCAGTACTTC. Its protein product is CATSPRRSSYEQYF.

The V gene is TRBV27, the J gene TRBJ2-4; D gene uncertain. Germline assignment: CDR1 MNHEY and CDR2 SMNVEV (reference sequence). Trimming removed 1 base at V and 7 bases at J, with 8 bases between. The CDR3 spans 13 residues. CDR3 sequence: CASSLYSGNIQYF. CDR3 sequence (DNA): TGTGCCAGCAGTTTATATTCCGGTAACATTCAGTACTTC.

The CDR3 nucleotides are TGCGCCAGCAGCCAAGATCCACGGAATGGGGATGAGCAGTTCTTC. It encodes CASSQDPRNGDEQFF. The chain is built from TRBV4-3 and TRBJ2-1; no definite D call. The CDR3 loop spans 15 amino acids. Germline V gene sequence: CDR1 LGHNA, CDR2 YSLEER. Trimming removed 0 bases at V and 8 bases at J, with 14 bases between.

The V gene is TRBV5-1, the J gene TRBJ1-6; D possibly corresponds to TRBD1 (5 bases). Germline CDR1 SGHRS, CDR2 YFSETQ. The germline V and J ends were trimmed by 4 bases and 7 bases, with 18 bases remaining between them. The CDR3 totals 16 residues. CDR3 DNA: TGCGCCAGCAGCCAACAAGCCCGACAGATAAATTCACCCCTCCACTTT. Its protein is CASSQQARQINSPLHF. The complete variable domain, with remaining parts taken from reference TRBV5-1 and TRBJ1-6, reads KAGVTQTPRYLIKTRGQQVTLSCSPISGHRSVSWYQQTPGQGLQFLFEYFSETQRNKGNFPGRFSGRQFSNSRSEMNVSTLELGDSALYLCASSQQARQINSPLHFGNGTRLTVT.

The chain joins TRBV7-9 to TRBJ2-3, with TRBD2 identical over 7 bases. V shed 11 bases and J 4 bases; nucleotides not matched to a gene: 15. Germline values: CDR1 SEHNR, CDR2 FQNEAQ (reference sequence). The CDR3 runs 15 residues. The DNA of the CDR3 is TGTGCCGTCTGGATGGGGCGGGAGATCGCAGATACGCAGTATTTT. Translation gives CAVWMGREIADTQYF. Looking up the rest from reference TRBV7-9 and TRBJ2-3 gives the full variable domain: DTGVSQNPRHKITKRGQNVTFRCDPISEHNRLYWYRQTLGQGPEFLTYFQNEAQLEKSRLLSDRFSAERPKGSFSTLEIQRTEQGDSAMYLCAVWMGREIADTQYFGPGTRLTVL.

This clone has just one count. The sample has other DNA sequences that encode this CDR3 too. V gene TRBV9 combines with J gene TRBJ2-7, with D maybe TRBD1 (5 bases). CDR3 size: 14 residues. Trimming shortened V by 0 bases and J by 0 bases, and 7 bases separated the two germline ends. Germline V gene lookup returns CDR1 SGDLS and CDR2 YYNGEE. The CDR3 DNA is TGTGCCAGCAGCGTAGGGGGCAGCTCCTACGAGCAGTACTTC. Translated: CASSVGGSSYEQYF.